The present TCR beta chain was sequenced within a study of T cell changes during pregnancy in multiple sclerosis. This table comes from immunoSEQ multiplex PCR, and its TCRdb copy is limited to in-frame clones, with some not included. This sample has 40,000 to 55,000 clones, with roughly nine tenths found just once. The trim removed 3 bases at V and 5 bases at J, leaving 15 bases unmatched. Germline V gene sequence: CDR1 LGHNA, CDR2 YNFKEQ. The CDR3 totals 18 residues. The material was CD4+ T cells from peripheral blood mononuclear cells, obtained before pregnancy. The clonotype comes from a female donor with multiple sclerosis, enrolled in a pregnancy study. V usage is TRBV4-2 and J usage is TRBJ1-2; 10 bases map to TRBD1. In nucleotides, the CDR3 is TGTGCCAGCAGCCAGGCCGGGACAGGGGCCCCGGTCAGATATGGCTACACCTTC. Amino acids: CASSQAGTGAPVRYGYTF.